Each of the 27 T cell receptor beta chains below was sequenced from the same sample in a study of cytomegalovirus exposure and HLA in healthy donors. A multiplex PCR was run with 60 Vbeta primers and 13 Jbeta primers. TCRdb's copy holds only in-frame clones and misses some; the assay was immunoSEQ multiplex PCR. The table shows 100,000 or so clones, with around 70% occurring only once. The sequenced material came from PBMCs. The receptors originated from a man aged 40-49 years in good health and CMV-seropositive.

The chain links TRBV30 to TRBJ2-2; D perhaps matches TRBD2 (5 bases). Trimming took 0 bases from V and 7 from J, leaving 15 bases between them. CDR3 length equals 15 residues. Germline V CDR1 and CDR2: GTSNPN, SVGIG (reference sequence). CDR3 coding DNA: TGTGCCTGGAGTGTACTTTTTCGGGATCACGGGGAGCTGTTTTTT. This codes for CAWSVLFRDHGELFF.

CDR3: CASSLDRLAGSNEQFF. The CDR3 DNA reads TGTGCCAGCAGCTTAGACAGACTAGCAGGTTCGAATGAGCAGTTCTTC. The chain couples TRBV7-8 to TRBJ2-1; TRBD2 aligns across 7 bases. From germline, CDR1 is SGHVS and CDR2 FQNEAQ. This CDR3 is built from 16 residues. After removal of 1 base from V and 7 bases from J, the junction contained 10 bases not matched to a gene.

The chain employs TRBV27 and TRBJ2-1, with D possibly being TRBD2 (7 bases). Looked up from germline, CDR1 is MNHEY and CDR2 is SMNVEV (reference sequence). CDR3 length: 14 amino acids. Trimming stripped 5 bases from V and 6 bases from J, with 14 bases between. The CDR3 here is CASSRGTTFNEQFF. In nucleotides, the CDR3 is TGTGCCAGCAGTAGGGGGACTACCTTCAATGAGCAGTTCTTC.

The table lists this clone with a count of one. The chain carries TRBV7-2 and TRBJ1-5, with TRBD1 matching over 8 bases. The CDR3 has 15 residues. The germline gives CDR1 SGHTA, CDR2 FQGNSA. V shed 2 bases, J shed 9 bases, and the junction held 9 bases outside the gene matches. Written as DNA, the CDR3 is TGTGCCAGCAGCTTATATCCTGCAGGGGGCGGGCCCCAGCATTTT. It translates to CASSLYPAGGGPQHF.

This chain uses TRBV28 with TRBJ2-7, with D possibly TRBD2 on 6 matching bases. V was cut by 7 bases and J by 3 bases, with 16 bases left in between. This CDR3 spans 14 amino acids. The germline V gene has CDR1 MDHEN and CDR2 SYDVKM. The CDR3 loop is CASIRGEAFYEQYF. CDR3 DNA sequence: TGTGCCAGCATTCGCGGGGAGGCTTTCTACGAGCAGTACTTC.

This rearrangement joins TRBV12-5 to TRBJ2-3; 7 positions agree with TRBD1. Germline V gene lookup returns CDR1 LGHNT and CDR2 FRNRAP. The CDR3 is made up of 15 amino acids. After removal of 8 bases from V and 2 bases from J, the junction contained 10 bases not matched to a gene. The CDR3 sequence is CASSWGDRDTDTQYF. DNA of the CDR3: TGTGCTAGTTCGTGGGGCGACAGGGACACAGATACGCAGTATTTT.

The chain combines TRBV28 with TRBJ2-7; the match to TRBD2 covers 7 bases. The CDR3 runs 17 residues. With 4 bases clipped from V and 0 bases from J, the junction kept 12 bases outside the gene matches. The germline CDR1 and CDR2 sequences are MDHEN and SYDVKM. In DNA form, the CDR3 reads TGTGCCAGCAGTTCCCTCGGGTTGGGACTAAGCTCCTACGAGCAGTACTTC. Its protein product is CASSSLGLGLSSYEQYF.

The genes are TRBV18 and TRBJ2-1; tentative D call: TRBD1 (5 bases). The germline V gene has CDR1 KGHSH and CDR2 LQKENI. V lost 3 bases and J 7 bases, leaving 10 bases between the germline ends. The CDR3 totals 13 residues. The CDR3 is CASSPGQGNEQFF. The DNA for the CDR3 is TGTGCCAGCTCACCGGGCCAGGGTAATGAGCAGTTCTTC.

This clone was detected only once. The chain combines TRBV27 with TRBJ2-3, with 8 bases matching TRBD2. The length of the CDR3 is 16 residues. J lost 4 bases, V lost 5 bases, and 11 bases had no gene match. Germline V lookup: CDR1 MNHEY, CDR2 SMNVEV (reference sequence). The CDR3 region is CASSRPGGPGADTQYF. CDR3 in DNA: TGTGCCAGCAGTCGGCCGGGAGGGCCCGGTGCAGATACGCAGTATTTT.

The chain recombines TRBV28 with TRBJ1-1; 7 nucleotides match TRBD1. The CDR3 spans 15 residues. With V trimmed by 6 bases and J by 3 bases, 10 bases remained unmatched. Germline values: CDR1 MDHEN, CDR2 SYDVKM. This chain's CDR3 is CASSPRTGVYTEAFF. DNA of the CDR3: TGTGCCAGCAGCCCCAGGACAGGTGTGTACACTGAAGCTTTCTTT.

This clone was seen once. Other DNA sequences in the sample encode the same CDR3. This rearrangement joins TRBV9 to TRBJ1-5, with D maybe TRBD1 (5 bases). The CDR3 extends over 14 amino acids. V shed 4 bases and J shed 4 bases, with 12 bases lying between them. Germline loops: CDR1 SGDLS, CDR2 YYNGEE. CDR3 DNA sequence: TGTGCCAGCAGCTCTAGCGGGGGGAATCAGCCCCAGCATTTT. This sequence encodes CASSSSGGNQPQHF.

The CDR3 nucleotides are TGTGCCAGTTGGACAGGGAACACCGGGGAGCTGTTTTTT. Translation: CASWTGNTGELFF. The chain uses TRBV21-1 and TRBJ2-2; the DNA was not used to check the table's D call, TRBD1. TRBV21-1 is shown as a pseudogene. This CDR3 is built from 13 residues.

This chain uses TRBV29-1 with TRBJ2-7; the D gene is possibly TRBD2 (5 bases). Trimming pared 2 bases from V and 2 bases from J, leaving 13 bases between. Germline V gene sequence: CDR1 SQVTM, CDR2 ANQGSEA. CDR3 size: 14 residues. The CDR3, as DNA: TGCAGCGTTGAATGGGGAGTCAAGCCCTACGAGCAGTACTTC. This gives the protein CSVEWGVKPYEQYF.

This clone appeared a few times. The V gene is TRBV23-1, the J gene TRBJ1-5; D is ambiguous. TRBV23-1 is assigned to the ORF class and has an uncertain function. Trimming took off 2 bases at V and 6 bases at J, with 5 bases between the two ends. The CDR3 contains 12 residues. CDR3 coding DNA: TGCGCCAGCAGTCAACGGGGTCAGCCCCAGCATTTT. Its protein product is CASSQRGQPQHF.

This clone has only one observation. V usage is TRBV19 and J usage is TRBJ2-1, with 8 bases lining up with TRBD2. J gave up 0 bases and V 9 bases, and 7 bases lay outside the gene matches. The CDR3 contains 15 residues. Germline loops: CDR1 LNHDA, CDR2 SQIVND (reference sequence). CDR3 sequence: CASRPGTSSYNEQFF. The CDR3 DNA reads as TGTGCCAGCAGACCCGGGACTAGCTCCTACAATGAGCAGTTCTTC.

This clone was found a few times. The chain uses TRBV6-6 and TRBJ1-2; possible D gene TRBD1, 5 bases. Germline V gives CDR1 MNHNY, CDR2 SVGAGI (reference sequence). V dropped 11 bases and J dropped 2 bases, with 15 bases sitting between them. This CDR3 is 13 amino acids long. Here the CDR3 DNA reads TGTGCCGTCTGTCGGGGGAGGAACTATGGCTACACCTTC. Amino acid sequence: CAVCRGRNYGYTF.

V is TRBV2 and J is TRBJ1-6, with TRBD1 identical over 7 bases. The length of the CDR3 is 14 residues. The V gene's germline CDR1 is SNHLY and CDR2 FYNNEI. Unmatched junction bases numbered 3, after V lost 7 bases and J lost 3 bases. CDR3 sequence reads: CASTRDSYNSPLHF. Here the CDR3 DNA reads TGTGCCAGCACCCGGGACAGCTATAATTCACCCCTCCACTTT. Combining the CDR3 with reference TRBV2 and TRBJ1-6 gives the whole variable domain EPEVTQTPSHQVTQMGQEVILRCVPISNHLYFYWYRQILGQKVEFLVSFYNNEISEKSEIFDDQFSVERPDGSNFTLKIRSTKLEDSAMYFCASTRDSYNSPLHFGNGTRLTVT.

This clone was seen a handful of times. The junction does not match germline at one end; this may be a read error. The chain links TRBV7-9 to TRBJ1-2; D unclear. The germline V gene encodes CDR1 SEHNR and CDR2 FQNEAQ (reference sequence). This CDR3 has 12 amino acids. The CDR3 loop reads CSSSLGRAGYTF. DNA for the CDR3: TGTTCCAGCAGCTTAGGGAGGGCTGGCTACACCTTC.

The chain links TRBV15 to TRBJ2-1; 9 bases fit TRBD2. Germline CDR1 reads LNHNV; CDR2 reads YYDKDF (reference sequence). The V segment lost 1 base and the J segment 8 bases; nucleotides outside the gene matches: 6. The CDR3 has 15 amino acids. CDR3 in DNA: TGTGCCACCAGCAGAGTACTAGCGGGTGCGCATGAGCAGTTCTTC. Amino acid sequence: CATSRVLAGAHEQFF.

The J gene is TRBJ2-7, the V gene TRBV7-9, with 11 positions matching TRBD2. Trimming removed 4 bases from V and 5 bases from J; junction bases left unmatched: 7. Germline lookup yields CDR1 SEHNR and CDR2 FQNEAQ (reference sequence). CDR3 length: 15 residues. In DNA form, the CDR3 reads TGTGCCAGCAGCTCCTTAGCGGGAGGGCTAAACGAGCAGTACTTC. It translates to CASSSLAGGLNEQYF.

The gene calls are TRBV7-2 and TRBJ2-7; TRBD2 aligns across 8 bases. CDR1 and CDR2 (germline): SGHTA, FQGNSA. V was clipped by 1 base and J by 3 bases; unmatched bases: 8. CDR3 length: 16 residues. CDR3 residues: CASSLGGAGEGYEQYF. As DNA, the CDR3 is TGTGCCAGCAGCTTAGGGGGAGCGGGAGAGGGCTACGAGCAGTACTTC.

This clone has a handful of counts. The rearrangement links TRBV5-1 to TRBJ2-1; 8 nucleotides align to TRBD2. Germline V gives CDR1 SGHRS, CDR2 YFSETQ. V was pared by 4 bases and J by 11 bases, with 2 bases of the junction left unmatched. CDR3 length: 11 amino acids. Here the CDR3 reads CASSRGGKQFF. The DNA of the CDR3 is TGCGCCAGCAGCCGGGGGGGCAAGCAGTTCTTC.

CDR3 sequence reads: CASSPTIPNEAFF. The DNA for the CDR3 is TGTGCCAGCAGCCCGACTATACCTAACGAAGCTTTCTTT. The J gene is TRBJ1-1, the V gene TRBV7-9; no clear D. This CDR3 is built from 13 residues. Trimming left V 5 bases short and J 8 bases short, with 15 bases between. CDR1 and CDR2 (germline): SEHNR, FQNEAQ (reference sequence).

Worth noting for this clone: At the DNA level, this CDR3 is encoded by other sequences in the same sample as well. The chain combines TRBV11-2 with TRBJ2-1, with 8 bases aligning to TRBD1. V trimming: 5 bases; J trimming: 10 bases; junction bases outside the gene matches: 10. There are 14 residues in the CDR3. Germline CDR1 is SGHAT and CDR2 is FQNNGV. CDR3 nucleotides: TGTGCCAGCAGCCTCACAGGGGGAGCAGGGGAGCAGTTCTTC. Its protein product is CASSLTGGAGEQFF.

This chain connects TRBV29-1 to TRBJ2-3; possibly TRBD2 for D (6 bases). This CDR3 has 17 amino acids. Looked up from germline, CDR1 is SQVTM and CDR2 is ANQGSEA. The ends were cut back, 1 base at V and 0 bases at J, with 17 bases in the middle. For the CDR3, the DNA is TGCAGCGTTGAAGCGGGAGCGGTCCTTACTAGCACAGATACGCAGTATTTT. This encodes CSVEAGAVLTSTDTQYF.

The chain employs TRBV5-1 and TRBJ1-2; tentatively, D is TRBD1 (6 bases). This CDR3 is built from 14 residues. Germline V gene lookup returns CDR1 SGHRS and CDR2 YFSETQ. Trimming took off 1 base at V and 8 bases at J, with 15 bases between the two ends. CDR3 protein: CASSLSQGYGGYTF. The CDR3 region has the DNA TGCGCCAGCAGCTTGAGTCAGGGGTACGGCGGCTACACCTTC. The complete variable domain, with remaining parts taken from reference TRBV5-1 and TRBJ1-2, reads KAGVTQTPRYLIKTRGQQVTLSCSPISGHRSVSWYQQTPGQGLQFLFEYFSETQRNKGNFPGRFSGRQFSNSRSEMNVSTLELGDSALYLCASSLSQGYGGYTFGSGTRLTVV.

The chain couples TRBV7-7 to TRBJ1-5; D is perhaps TRBD1 (5 bases). The CDR3 has 13 residues. Germline V CDR1 and CDR2: SSHAT, FNYEAQ (reference sequence). V shed 1 base and J shed 7 bases, with 8 bases lying between them. CDR3 in DNA: TGTGCCAGCAGCTTAGAGGAGGGGCAGCCCCAGCATTTT. It yields the protein CASSLEEGQPQHF. The full variable domain, its missing parts supplied by reference TRBV7-7 and TRBJ1-5, is GAGVSQSPRYKVTKRGQDVTLRCDPISSHATLYWYQQALGQGPEFLTYFNYEAQPDKSGLPSDRFSAERPEGSISTLTIQRTEQRDSAMYRCASSLEEGQPQHFGDGTRLSIL.